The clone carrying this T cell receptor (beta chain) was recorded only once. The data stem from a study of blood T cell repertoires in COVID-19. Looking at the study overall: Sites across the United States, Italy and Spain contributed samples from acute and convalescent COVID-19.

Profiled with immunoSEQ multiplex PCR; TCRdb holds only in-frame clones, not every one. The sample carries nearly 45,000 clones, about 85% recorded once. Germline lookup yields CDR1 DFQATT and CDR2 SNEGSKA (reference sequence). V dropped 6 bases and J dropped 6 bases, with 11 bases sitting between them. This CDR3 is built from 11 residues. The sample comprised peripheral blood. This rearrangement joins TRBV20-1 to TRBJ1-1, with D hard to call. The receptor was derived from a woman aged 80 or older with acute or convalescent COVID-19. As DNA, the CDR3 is TGCAGTGCCCTTCGGGTAGCTGAAGCTTTCTTT. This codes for CSALRVAEAFF.